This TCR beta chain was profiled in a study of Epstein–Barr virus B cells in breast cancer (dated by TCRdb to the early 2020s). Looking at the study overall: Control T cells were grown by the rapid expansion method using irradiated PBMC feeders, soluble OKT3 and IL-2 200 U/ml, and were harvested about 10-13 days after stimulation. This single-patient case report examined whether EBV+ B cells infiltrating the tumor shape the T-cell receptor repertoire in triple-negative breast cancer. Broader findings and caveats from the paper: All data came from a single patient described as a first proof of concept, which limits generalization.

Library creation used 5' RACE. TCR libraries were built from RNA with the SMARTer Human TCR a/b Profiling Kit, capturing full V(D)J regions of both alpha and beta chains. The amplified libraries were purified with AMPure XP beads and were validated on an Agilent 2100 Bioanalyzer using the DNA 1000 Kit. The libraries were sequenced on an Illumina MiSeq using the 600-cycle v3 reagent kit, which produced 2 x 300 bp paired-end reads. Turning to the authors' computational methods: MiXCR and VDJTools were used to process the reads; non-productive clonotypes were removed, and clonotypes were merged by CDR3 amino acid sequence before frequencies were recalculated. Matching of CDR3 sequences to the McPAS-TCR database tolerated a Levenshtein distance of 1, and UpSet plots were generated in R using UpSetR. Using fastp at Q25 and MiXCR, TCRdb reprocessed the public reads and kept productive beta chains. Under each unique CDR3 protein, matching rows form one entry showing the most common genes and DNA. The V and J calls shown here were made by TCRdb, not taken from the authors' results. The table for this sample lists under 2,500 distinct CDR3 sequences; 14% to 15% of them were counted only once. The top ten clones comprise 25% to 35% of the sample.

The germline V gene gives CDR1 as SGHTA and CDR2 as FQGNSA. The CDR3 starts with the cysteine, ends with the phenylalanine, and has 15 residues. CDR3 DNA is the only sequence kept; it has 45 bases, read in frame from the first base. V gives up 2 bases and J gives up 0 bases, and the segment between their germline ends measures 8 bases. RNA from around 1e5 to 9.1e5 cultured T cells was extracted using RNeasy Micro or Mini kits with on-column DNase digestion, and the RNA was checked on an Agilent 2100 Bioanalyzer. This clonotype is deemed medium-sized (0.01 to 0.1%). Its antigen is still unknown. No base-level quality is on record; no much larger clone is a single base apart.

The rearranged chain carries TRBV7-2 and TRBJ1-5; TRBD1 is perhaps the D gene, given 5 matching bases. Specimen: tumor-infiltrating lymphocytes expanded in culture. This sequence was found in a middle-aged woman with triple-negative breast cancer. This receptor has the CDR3 CASSLLQDSNQPQHF. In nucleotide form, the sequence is TGTGCCAGCAGCTTACTACAGGATAGCAATCAGCCCCAGCATTTT.